The 12 T cell receptor beta chains reported below all come from one sample, sequenced in a study of blood T cell repertoires in COVID-19. Sequencing used immunoSEQ multiplex PCR; TCRdb keeps in-frame clones, though not all of them. The data show about 240,000 clones, around 84% seen once. Sequenced material: peripheral blood. The origin of the receptors is a woman in her 70s with active or convalescent COVID-19.

The CDR3 spells CASSLAPWRGTEAFF. CDR3 in DNA: TGTGCCAGCAGCTTAGCGCCCTGGAGGGGAACTGAAGCTTTCTTT. V gene TRBV7-9 combines with J gene TRBJ1-1; tentative D call: TRBD1 (5 bases). Trimming removed 0 bases from V and 5 bases from J, with 13 bases in between. The V gene's germline CDR1 is SEHNR and CDR2 FQNEAQ (reference sequence). The CDR3 sequence is 15 residues long.

The rearrangement uses TRBV12-5 and TRBJ2-1, with TRBD2 matching over 10 bases. V lost 4 bases and J lost 9; bases outside the gene matches: 9. Germline assignment: CDR1 LGHNT and CDR2 FRNRAP. The CDR3 consists of 15 residues. CDR3 nucleotide sequence: TGTGCTAGTGGTTCCCTCAGCGGGGGGGCCCCTGAGCAGTTCTTC. This gives the protein CASGSLSGGAPEQFF.

This chain links TRBV10-3 with TRBJ2-3; 9 nucleotides line up with TRBD2. Germline V gene sequence: CDR1 ENHRY, CDR2 SYGVKD. The length of the CDR3 is 14 residues. V lost 4 bases and J lost 3; bases outside the gene matches: 2. Here the CDR3 reads CAISGLAATDTQYF. The CDR3 DNA is TGTGCCATCAGTGGACTAGCGGCAACAGATACGCAGTATTTT.

The chain has TRBV6-6 and TRBJ2-6, with D possibly TRBD1 on 5 matching bases. The CDR3 spans 15 residues. Looked up from germline, CDR1 is MNHNY and CDR2 is SVGAGI (reference sequence). V gave up 4 bases and J gave up 2 bases, with 9 bases separating them. The CDR3 spells CASSSPGTGANVLTF. The CDR3 DNA follows: TGTGCCAGCAGTTCTCCAGGGACTGGGGCCAACGTCCTGACTTTC.

The J gene is TRBJ2-1, the V gene TRBV6-5, with 8 bases fitting TRBD2. CDR1 is MNHEY and CDR2 is SVGAGI in the germline V gene. V lost 6 bases, J lost 1 base, and 2 bases stayed unmatched. CDR3 length: 14 residues. The CDR3 protein is CASRRGASYNEQFF. The CDR3 DNA is TGTGCCAGCAGGCGGGGGGCGTCCTACAATGAGCAGTTCTTC.

The rearrangement joins TRBV19 to TRBJ1-5; no firm D call. The ends were cut back, 5 bases at V and 4 bases at J, with 9 bases in the middle. Per the germline V gene, CDR1 is LNHDA and CDR2 is SQIVND (reference sequence). CDR3 size: 13 residues. CDR3 region: CASSEVRNQPQHF. CDR3 sequence (DNA): TGTGCCAGTAGTGAGGTGAGAAATCAGCCCCAGCATTTT.

The chain employs TRBV4-3 and TRBJ2-3; D possibly corresponds to TRBD2 (6 bases). The CDR3 loop spans 17 amino acids. Trimming removed 0 bases from V and 0 bases from J, with 13 bases in between. Germline CDR1 LGHNA, CDR2 YSLEER. The CDR3 nucleotides are TGCGCCAGCAGCCAAGACAGGAGGGAGTCTAGCACAGATACGCAGTATTTT. It encodes CASSQDRRESSTDTQYF.

The chain links TRBV7-2 to TRBJ2-3; D call uncertain. Looked up from germline, CDR1 is SGHTA and CDR2 is FQGNSA. This CDR3 is 13 amino acids long. V lost 4 bases and J 6 bases, leaving 11 bases between the germline ends. The DNA for the CDR3 is TGTGCCAGCAGCTACTCCAGAGCGGATACGCAGTATTTT. It codes for CASSYSRADTQYF.

The chain recombines TRBV4-1 with TRBJ2-1, with 10 bases matching TRBD1. CDR3 length equals 16 residues. The V and J ends lost 1 base and 3 bases, in that order; junction bases with no gene match: 3. From germline, CDR1 is MGHRA and CDR2 YSYEKL. The CDR3 DNA follows: TGCGCCAGCAGCCAAGGAGACAGGGGGCACTACAATGAGCAGTTCTTC. It is translated as CASSQGDRGHYNEQFF.

The CDR3 nucleotides are TGCGCCAGCAGCCGGGGACAGGGGAATTCACCCCTCCACTTT. It codes for CASSRGQGNSPLHF. The rearrangement links TRBV5-1 to TRBJ1-6, with 10 bases fitting TRBD1. Germline loops: CDR1 SGHRS, CDR2 YFSETQ. There are 14 residues in the CDR3. V dropped 4 bases and J dropped 7; count of bases not matched to a gene: 2.

The chain uses TRBV11-2 and TRBJ1-1; D gene ambiguous. This CDR3 has 12 amino acids. Trimming pared 4 bases from V and 5 bases from J, leaving 8 bases between. Germline V gene sequence: CDR1 SGHAT, CDR2 FQNNGV. CDR3 DNA: TGTGCCAGCAGCTCCCTAGCTACTGAAGCTTTCTTT. Translating gives CASSSLATEAFF.

The V and J genes are TRBV3-1 (or the pseudogene TRBV3-2) and TRBJ1-3; a weak D match, TRBD1 (5 bases). Germline CDR1 and CDR2: LGHDT and YNNKEL (reference sequence). Trimming pared 4 bases from V and 0 bases from J, leaving 16 bases between. CDR3 length: 17 amino acids. CDR3 in DNA: TGTGCCAGCAGCCGCAGTTTTCAGGGCCCCTCTGGAAACACCATATATTTT. This sequence encodes CASSRSFQGPSGNTIYF.